The source of this T cell receptor beta chain is a study of regulatory T cells in long-lasting Graves disease. CDR3-region Arm-PCR and iRepertoire HTBI primers produced the TCR beta libraries. One entry per CDR3 protein results from TCRdb running MiXCR on the multiplex PCR reads. The table has 580,000 or so distinct CDR3 sequences, 15% to 20% seen once. This clonotype was observed at least ten times. V shed 6 bases, J shed 3 bases, and the junction held 17 bases outside the gene matches. CDR3 length: 18 residues. The V gene's germline CDR1 is MDHEN and CDR2 SYDVKM. Time point denoted: newly diagnosed GD, antithyroid drugs for less than 3 months. Extracted PBMC RNA gave rise to the TCR library. The same specimen was also included in a second study, on T cells in Graves' hyperthyroidism and ophthalmopathy.

The sequences come from peripheral blood mononuclear cells (PBMCs), collected at new diagnosis, from a patient treated with antithyroid drugs. The V and J genes are TRBV28 and TRBJ2-7; 10 bases align to TRBD1. This clonotype was sampled from a man younger than 30 with Graves disease. In DNA form, the CDR3 reads TGTGCCAGCAGAGATCCGGGACAGGGGACCCAAGCACTCTACGAGCAGTACTTC. Residues: CASRDPGQGTQALYEQYF.